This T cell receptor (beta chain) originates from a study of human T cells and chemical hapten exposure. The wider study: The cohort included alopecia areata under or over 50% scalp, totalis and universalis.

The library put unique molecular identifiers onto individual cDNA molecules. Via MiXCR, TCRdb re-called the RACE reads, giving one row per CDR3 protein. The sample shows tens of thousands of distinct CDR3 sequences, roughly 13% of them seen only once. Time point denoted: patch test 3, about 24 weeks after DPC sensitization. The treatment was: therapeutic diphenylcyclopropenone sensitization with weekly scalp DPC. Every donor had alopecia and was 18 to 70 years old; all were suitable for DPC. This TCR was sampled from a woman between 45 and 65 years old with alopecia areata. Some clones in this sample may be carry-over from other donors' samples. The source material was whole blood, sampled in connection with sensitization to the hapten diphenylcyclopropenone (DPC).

The CDR3 DNA reads as TGTGCCAGCTCCGCCTTTCTGAACACTGAAGCTTTCTTT. Its protein is CASSAFLNTEAFF. This chain joins TRBV18 and TRBJ1-1; D uncertain. Looked up from germline, CDR1 is KGHSH and CDR2 is LQKENI. Trimming cost V 6 bases and J 0 bases, with 8 bases left between them. The CDR3 runs 13 residues.